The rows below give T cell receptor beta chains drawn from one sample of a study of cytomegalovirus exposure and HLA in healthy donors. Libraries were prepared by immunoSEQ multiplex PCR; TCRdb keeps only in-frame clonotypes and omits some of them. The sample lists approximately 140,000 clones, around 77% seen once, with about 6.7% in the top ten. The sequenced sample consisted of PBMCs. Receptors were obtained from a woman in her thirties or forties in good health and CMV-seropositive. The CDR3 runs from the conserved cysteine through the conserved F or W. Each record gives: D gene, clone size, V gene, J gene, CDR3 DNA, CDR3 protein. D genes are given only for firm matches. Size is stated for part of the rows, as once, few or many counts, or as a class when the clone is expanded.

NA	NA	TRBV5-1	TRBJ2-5	TGCGCCAGCAGCTTGGGACTAAACCAAGAGACCCAGTACTTC	CASSLGLNQETQYF
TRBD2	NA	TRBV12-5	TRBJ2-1	TGTGCTAGTGGTTTGAATAGGCGGGGGGGCCTAAACGTCAATGAGCAGTTCTTC	CASGLNRRGGLNVNEQFF
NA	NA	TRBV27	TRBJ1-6	TGTGCCAGTAGTTTATCTGGGGCGACAGGAACCTATTATAATTCACCCCTCCACTTT	CASSLSGATGTYYNSPLHF
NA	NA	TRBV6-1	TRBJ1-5	TGTGCCAGCAGTTTAAGCAGGGGAGGCAATCAGCCCCAGCATTTT	CASSLSRGGNQPQHF
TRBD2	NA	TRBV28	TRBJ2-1	TGTGCCAGCAGTTCGACTAGCGGGGGGGCCTCCTACAATGAGCAGTTCTTC	CASSSTSGGASYNEQFF
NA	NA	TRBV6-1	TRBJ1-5	TGTGCCAGCAGTCAAACGAGGCTCCAGCCCCAGCATTTT	CASSQTRLQPQHF
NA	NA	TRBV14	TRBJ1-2	TGTGCCAGCAGCCAAGGACGCCAGGGGTATGGCTACACCTTC	CASSQGRQGYGYTF
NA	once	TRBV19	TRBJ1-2	TGTGCCAGTAACCAAAACAGGGCTGGCTACACCTTC	CASNQNRAGYTF
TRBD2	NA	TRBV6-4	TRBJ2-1	TGTGCCAGCAGTGAGTTGGCTAGCGGGGGCCGACGCTCCTACAATGAGCAGTTCTTC	CASSELASGGRRSYNEQFF
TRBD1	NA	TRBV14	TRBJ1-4	TGTGCCAGCAGCCAGCTGACAGGGGCTGGAAGTGAAAAACTGTTTTTT	CASSQLTGAGSEKLFF
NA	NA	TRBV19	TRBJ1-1	TGTGCCAGTAGTACTACACGGGGCACTGAAGCTTTCTTT	CASSTTRGTEAFF
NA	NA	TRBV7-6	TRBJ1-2	TGTGCCAGCAGCCCACCACCAGACTCTTTACGGGACTTCCTAAACTATGGCTACACCTTC	CASSPPPDSLRDFLNYGYTF
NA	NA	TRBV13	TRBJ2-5	TGTGCCAGCAGCCCCGAAGGGGACCAAGAGACCCAGTACTTC	CASSPEGDQETQYF
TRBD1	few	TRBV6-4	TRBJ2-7	TGTGCCAGCAGTGCCACAGGGGTCCCCTACGAGCAGTACTTC	CASSATGVPYEQYF
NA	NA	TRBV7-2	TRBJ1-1	TGTGCCAGCAGCAAATACCAGCAGGACACTGAAGCTTTCTTT	CASSKYQQDTEAFF
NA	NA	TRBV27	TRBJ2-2	TGTGCCAGCAGAAAGGCGGGGGCCCTACCGGGCACCGGGGAGCTGTTTTTT	CASRKAGALPGTGELFF
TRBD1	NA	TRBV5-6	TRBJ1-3	TGTGCCAGCAGCCCCCTACCGCCGGGACAGGGGGCGACTGGAAACACCATATATTTT	CASSPLPPGQGATGNTIYF
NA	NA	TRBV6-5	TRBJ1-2	TGTGCCAGCAGCCGGACAGCAATCTATGGCTACACCTTC	CASSRTAIYGYTF
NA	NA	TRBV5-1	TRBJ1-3	TGCGCCAGCAGCTTAACTAGGGGGACGTACTCTGGAAACACCATATATTTT	CASSLTRGTYSGNTIYF
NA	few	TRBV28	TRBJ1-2	TGTGCCAGCAGCCTTGACAGGACCTATGGCTACACCTTC	CASSLDRTYGYTF
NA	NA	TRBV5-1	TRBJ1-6	TGCGCCAGCAGCTTGGGGAAGACAGGAGGCTCCTATAATTCACCCCTCCACTTT	CASSLGKTGGSYNSPLHF
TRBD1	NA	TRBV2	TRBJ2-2	TGTGCCAGCAGCCTGGGGACAGGGGGAACCGGGGAGCTGTTTTTT	CASSLGTGGTGELFF
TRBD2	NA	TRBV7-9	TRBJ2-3	TGTGCCAGCAGCTATAGCGGGGATACGCAGTATTTT	CASSYSGDTQYF